These 16 T cell receptor beta chains originate from one sample sequenced in a study of blood T cell repertoires in COVID-19. TCRdb's table, derived via immunoSEQ multiplex PCR, lists solely in-frame clones and lacks some. The sample includes more than 200,000 clones, around four fifths of them seen just once. The sequenced sample was peripheral blood. Receptors originate from a woman aged 80 or over with COVID-19, enrolled during active disease.

This chain uses TRBV9 with TRBJ2-2; D is perhaps TRBD1 (6 bases). This CDR3 has 14 amino acids. CDR1 SGDLS and CDR2 YYNGEE come from the germline V gene. V lost 3 bases, J lost 5 bases, and 11 bases lay in between. CDR3 loop: CASSAGAGTGELFF. DNA of the CDR3: TGTGCCAGCAGCGCAGGGGCAGGTACCGGGGAGCTGTTTTTT.

The chain couples TRBV5-8 to TRBJ2-5, with TRBD2 matching over 13 bases. The J segment lost 3 bases and the V segment lost 5 bases, leaving 10 bases of the junction unmatched. CDR1 and CDR2 from the germline V gene are SGHTS and YDEGEE. The CDR3 covers 17 residues. This CDR3 is CASRMPRLAGGKETQYF. The CDR3 DNA reads as TGTGCCAGCAGGATGCCCCGACTAGCGGGGGGAAAAGAGACCCAGTACTTC.

The rearrangement uses TRBV7-2 and TRBJ1-5; D not certain. The CDR3 is made up of 15 amino acids. Trimming took 5 bases from V and 1 from J, leaving 12 bases between them. Germline V gene data show CDR1 as SGHTA and CDR2 as FQGNSA. The DNA of the CDR3 is TGTGCCAGCAGCGCCCTGAGTGCGAGCAATCAGCCCCAGCATTTT. It yields the protein CASSALSASNQPQHF.

The J gene is TRBJ1-5, the V gene TRBV7-9, with D maybe TRBD1 (5 bases). CDR1 is SEHNR and CDR2 is FQNEAQ in the germline V gene (reference sequence). This CDR3 has 16 residues. Trimming removed 4 bases at V and 1 base at J, with 14 bases between. The CDR3 bases are TGTGCCAGCAGCTCCGGACACCTAGGGAGCAATCAGCCCCAGCATTTT. Translation gives CASSSGHLGSNQPQHF.

V usage is TRBV7-6 and J usage is TRBJ2-5; 15 nucleotides agree with TRBD2. Germline trimming cut 3 bases from V and 5 bases from J; bases unmatched to any gene: 1. CDR1 and CDR2 (germline): SGHVS, FNYEAQ. This CDR3 has 15 amino acids. CDR3 DNA sequence: TGTGCCAGCAGCTTCGGACTAGCGGGGGGGGAGACCCAGTACTTC. This codes for CASSFGLAGGETQYF.

The rearrangement links TRBV5-6 to TRBJ1-2; TRBD1 is a possible D gene (5 bases). Germline assignment: CDR1 SGHDT and CDR2 YYEEEE. Trimming left V 2 bases short and J 3 bases short, with 20 bases between. The CDR3 is 17 amino acids. The CDR3 nucleotides are TGTGCCAGCAGCTTATTCAATAACCCAGGGAATTACTATGGCTACACCTTC. Translation gives CASSLFNNPGNYYGYTF.

The rearrangement uses TRBV6-1 and TRBJ2-2, with D possibly being TRBD2 (6 bases). Per germline, CDR1 MNHNS and CDR2 SASEGT. Trimming removed 4 bases at V and 6 bases at J, with 21 bases between. This CDR3 spans 17 amino acids. The CDR3 DNA reads TGTGCCAGCAGTGCCCGAAATTTTGGCGGAGGGGCCGGGGAGCTGTTTTTT. It specifies CASSARNFGGGAGELFF.

This clone appeared a single time. The chain joins TRBV7-9 to TRBJ2-7; 7 nucleotides line up with TRBD1. Per germline, CDR1 SEHNR and CDR2 FQNEAQ (reference sequence). Losses at the gene ends were 4 bases for V and 4 bases for J; bases not matched to a gene: 4. The CDR3 totals 13 residues. DNA of the CDR3: TGTGCCAGCAGCTCCGACAGGGTGTACGAGCAGTACTTC. Translating gives CASSSDRVYEQYF.

The chain has TRBV7-9 and TRBJ2-5; D is unclear. The CDR3 spans 13 residues. In germline, CDR1 is SEHNR, CDR2 FQNEAQ (reference sequence). The V gene lost 2 bases and the J gene lost 1 base, with 5 bases spanning the gap. The CDR3 sequence: CASSLYPQETQYF. Here the CDR3 DNA reads TGTGCCAGCAGCTTATATCCCCAAGAGACCCAGTACTTC. Variable domain in full (rest from reference TRBV7-9 and TRBJ2-5): DTGVSQNPRHKITKRGQNVTFRCDPISEHNRLYWYRQTLGQGPEFLTYFQNEAQLEKSRLLSDRFSAERPKGSFSTLEIQRTEQGDSAMYLCASSLYPQETQYFGPGTRLLVL.

The chain has TRBV30 and TRBJ2-1; the match to TRBD2 covers 10 bases. With V trimmed by 3 bases and J by 5 bases, 4 bases remained unmatched. The CDR3 length is 14 residues. Per germline, CDR1 GTSNPN and CDR2 SVGIG (reference sequence). Here the CDR3 DNA reads TGTGCCTGGAGGGGGACTAGCGTGAACAATGAGCAGTTCTTC. Amino acids: CAWRGTSVNNEQFF.

This clone was found once. The rearrangement joins TRBV27 to TRBJ1-5; TRBD1 agrees at 7 bases. The trim removed 5 bases at V and 4 bases at J, leaving 8 bases unmatched. CDR3 size: 15 residues. Germline V CDR1 and CDR2: MNHEY, SMNVEV (reference sequence). This CDR3 reads CASSPTGPENQPQHF. The CDR3 DNA reads as TGTGCCAGCAGTCCGACAGGGCCTGAGAATCAGCCCCAGCATTTT.

The rearrangement joins TRBV19 to TRBJ1-5; 8 bases map to TRBD1. This CDR3 comprises 14 residues. V trimming: 4 bases; J trimming: 8 bases; junction bases outside the gene matches: 7. CDR1 is LNHDA and CDR2 is SQIVND in the germline V gene (reference sequence). The CDR3 protein is CASSTGTGREPQHF. The DNA of the CDR3 is TGTGCCAGTAGTACCGGGACAGGCCGGGAGCCCCAGCATTTT.

J is TRBJ2-2 and V is TRBV5-1, with a weak D call TRBD1 (5 bases). The CDR3 totals 13 residues. Germline assignment: CDR1 SGHRS and CDR2 YFSETQ. Trimming took off 4 bases at V and 6 bases at J, with 10 bases between the two ends. CDR3 sequence reads: CASSDSWAGELFF. The CDR3 DNA reads TGCGCCAGCAGCGACAGCTGGGCCGGGGAGCTGTTTTTT.

The rearrangement uses TRBV4-2 and TRBJ1-4; 8 nucleotides match TRBD1. V gave up 5 bases and J gave up 8 bases; unmatched junction bases: 10. The CDR3 length is 15 residues. Germline V lookup: CDR1 LGHNA, CDR2 YNFKEQ. This chain's CDR3 is CASSSRTGWIEKLFF. The CDR3 nucleotides read TGTGCCAGCAGCTCCCGGACAGGGTGGATCGAAAAACTGTTTTTT.

In this sample, this clone turned up once. The genes are TRBV9 and TRBJ2-5; D might be TRBD2 (7 bases). The ends were cut back, 4 bases at V and 5 bases at J, with 15 bases in the middle. CDR3 length equals 14 residues. Per germline, CDR1 SGDLS and CDR2 YYNGEE. CDR3 sequence (DNA): TGTGCCAGCAGCACGAGGGGGGGCCGGGAGACCCAGTACTTC. It is translated as CASSTRGGRETQYF.

CDR3 region: CASTVGGRSLTEAFF. Written as DNA, the CDR3 is TGTGCCAGCACGGTTGGGGGCCGCTCGCTCACTGAAGCTTTCTTT. The gene calls are TRBV7-2 and TRBJ1-1; maybe TRBD1 (6 bases). Germline assignment: CDR1 SGHTA and CDR2 FQGNSA. The CDR3 consists of 15 residues. The V and J ends lost 7 bases and 4 bases respectively, with 19 bases between them.